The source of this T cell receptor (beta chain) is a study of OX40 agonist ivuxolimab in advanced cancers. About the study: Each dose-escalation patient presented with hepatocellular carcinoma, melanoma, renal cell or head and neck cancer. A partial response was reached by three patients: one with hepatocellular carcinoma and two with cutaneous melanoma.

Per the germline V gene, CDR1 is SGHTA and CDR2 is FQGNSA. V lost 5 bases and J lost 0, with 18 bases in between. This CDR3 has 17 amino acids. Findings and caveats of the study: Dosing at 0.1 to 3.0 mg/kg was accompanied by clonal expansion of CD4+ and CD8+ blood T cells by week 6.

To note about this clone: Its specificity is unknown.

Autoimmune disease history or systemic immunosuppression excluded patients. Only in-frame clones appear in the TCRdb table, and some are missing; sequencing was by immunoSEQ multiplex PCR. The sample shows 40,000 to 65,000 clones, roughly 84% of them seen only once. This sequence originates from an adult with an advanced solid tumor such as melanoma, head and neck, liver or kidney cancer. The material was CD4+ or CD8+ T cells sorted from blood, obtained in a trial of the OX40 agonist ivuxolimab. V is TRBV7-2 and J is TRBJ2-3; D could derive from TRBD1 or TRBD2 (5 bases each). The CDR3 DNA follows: TGTGCCAGCAGCCCCGACGGTGGGGGAGTGAGCACAGATACGCAGTATTTT. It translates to CASSPDGGGVSTDTQYF. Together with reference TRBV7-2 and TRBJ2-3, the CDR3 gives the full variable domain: GAGVSQSPSNKVTEKGKDVELRCDPISGHTALYWYRQSLGQGLEFLIYFQGNSAPDKSGLPSDRFSAERTGGSVSTLTIQRTQQEDSAVYLCASSPDGGGVSTDTQYFGPGTRLTVL.